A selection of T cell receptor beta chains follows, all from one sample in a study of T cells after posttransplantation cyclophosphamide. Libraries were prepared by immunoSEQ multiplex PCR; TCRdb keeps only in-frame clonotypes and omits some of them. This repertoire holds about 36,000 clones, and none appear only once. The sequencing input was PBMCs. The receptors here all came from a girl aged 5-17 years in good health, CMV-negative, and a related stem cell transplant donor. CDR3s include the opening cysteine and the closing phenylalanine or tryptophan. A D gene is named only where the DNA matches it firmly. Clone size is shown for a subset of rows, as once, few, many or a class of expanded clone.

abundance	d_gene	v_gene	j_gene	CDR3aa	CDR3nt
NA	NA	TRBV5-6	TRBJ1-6	CASSGQTNSPLHF	TGTGCCAGCAGCGGACAGACGAATTCACCCCTCCACTTT
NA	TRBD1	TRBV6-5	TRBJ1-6	CASSRSGGSNSPLHF	TGTGCCAGCAGCCGTTCAGGGGGGTCGAATTCACCCCTCCACTTT
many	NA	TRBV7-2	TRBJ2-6	CASRLSGANVLTF	TGTGCCAGCAGACTCTCTGGGGCCAACGTCCTGACTTTC
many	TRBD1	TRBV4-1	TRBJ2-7	CASSQPTGNAYEQYF	TGCGCCAGCAGCCAACCGACAGGGAATGCCTACGAGCAGTACTTC
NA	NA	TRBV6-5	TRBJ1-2	CASSRQNMVNYGYTF	TGTGCCAGCAGTCGACAGAACATGGTCAACTATGGCTACACCTTC
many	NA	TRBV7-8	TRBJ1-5	CASKGGVGQPQHF	TGTGCCAGTAAAGGGGGGGTAGGGCAGCCCCAGCATTTT
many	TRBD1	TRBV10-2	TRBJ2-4	CASSEYGTALAKNIQYF	TGCGCCAGCAGTGAATATGGGACAGCGTTAGCCAAAAACATTCAGTACTTC
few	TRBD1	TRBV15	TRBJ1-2	CATPGPGGDYGYTF	TGTGCCACCCCTGGCCCAGGGGGCGACTATGGCTACACCTTC
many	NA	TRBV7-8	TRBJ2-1	CASSLGTYNEQFF	TGTGCCAGCAGCCTAGGGACTTACAATGAGCAGTTCTTC
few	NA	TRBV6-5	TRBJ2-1	CASSTTNYNEQFF	TGTGCCAGCAGTACCACTAACTACAATGAGCAGTTCTTC
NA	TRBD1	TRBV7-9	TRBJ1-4	CASSLGKYRGLGNEKLFF	TGTGCCAGCAGCTTAGGCAAATACAGGGGGCTGGGTAATGAAAAACTGTTTTTT
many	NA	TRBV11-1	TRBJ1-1	CASSLVRRGSSEAFF	TGTGCCAGCAGCTTAGTAAGGCGAGGTTCGTCTGAAGCTTTCTTT
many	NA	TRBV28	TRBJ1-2	CASSLPRRGLRGYTF	TGTGCCAGCAGTCTACCAAGAAGGGGGTTACGTGGCTACACCTTC
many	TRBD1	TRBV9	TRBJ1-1	CASSTTGTATEAFF	TGTGCCAGCAGCACCACCGGGACAGCTACTGAAGCTTTCTTT
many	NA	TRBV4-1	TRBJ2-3	CASSQYARGGDTQYF	TGCGCCAGCAGCCAATACGCCAGGGGTGGAGATACGCAGTATTTT
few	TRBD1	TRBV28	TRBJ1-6	CASSLWRTGHNSPLHF	TGTGCCAGCAGTTTATGGAGGACAGGTCATAATTCACCCCTCCACTTT
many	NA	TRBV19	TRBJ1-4	CASSIQGEKLFF	TGTGCCAGTAGTATACAGGGTGAAAAACTGTTTTTT
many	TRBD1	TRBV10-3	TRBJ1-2	CAISTGASGGYTF	TGTGCCATCAGTACAGGGGCCTCGGGTGGCTACACCTTC
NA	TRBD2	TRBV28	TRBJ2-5	CASSLDLLAGGQETQYF	TGTGCCAGCAGTCTTGACTTACTAGCGGGAGGGCAAGAGACCCAGTACTTC
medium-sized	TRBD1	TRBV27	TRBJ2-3	CASSSGQGYDTQYF	TGTGCCAGCAGTTCCGGACAGGGTTATGATACGCAGTATTTT
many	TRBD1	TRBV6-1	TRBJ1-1	CASYRFGTGRTEAFF	TGTGCCAGCTACCGATTCGGGACAGGGCGGACTGAAGCTTTCTTT
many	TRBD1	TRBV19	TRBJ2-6	CASSILQGYGANVLTF	TGTGCCAGTAGTATCTTACAGGGGTACGGGGCCAACGTCCTGACTTTC
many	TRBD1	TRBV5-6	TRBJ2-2	CASSVRGTALRAGELFF	TGTGCCAGCAGCGTGAGAGGGACAGCCCTTAGGGCCGGGGAGCTGTTTTTT
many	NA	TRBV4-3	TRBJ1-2	CASSQEQAGRTYGYTF	TGCGCCAGCAGCCAAGAACAGGCAGGGCGAACTTATGGCTACACCTTC
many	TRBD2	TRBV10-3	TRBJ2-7	CAISDPPSGLYEQYF	TGTGCCATCAGTGACCCCCCTAGCGGACTATACGAGCAGTACTTC
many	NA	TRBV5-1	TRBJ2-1	CASSFNLQYNEQFF	TGCGCCAGCAGCTTTAATCTGCAGTACAATGAGCAGTTCTTC
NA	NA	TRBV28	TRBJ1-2	CASSPTVPYGYTF	TGTGCCAGCAGTCCGACTGTCCCCTATGGCTACACCTTC
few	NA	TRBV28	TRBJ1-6	CASSFTTVNSPLHF	TGTGCCAGCAGTTTTACGACAGTTAATTCACCCCTCCACTTT
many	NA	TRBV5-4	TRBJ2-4	CASSLDRGGNIQYF	TGTGCCAGCAGCTTGGATAGGGGAGGAAACATTCAGTACTTC
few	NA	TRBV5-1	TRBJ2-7	CASSLLGTQVQTRGEQYF	TGCGCCAGCAGCTTACTTGGAACACAAGTTCAAACAAGAGGAGAGCAGTACTTC
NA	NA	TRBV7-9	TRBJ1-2	CASSTPHTENYGYTF	TGTGCCAGCAGCACACCCCATACAGAGAACTATGGCTACACCTTC
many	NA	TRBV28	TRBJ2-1	CASSFSLNNEQFF	TGTGCCAGCAGTTTTAGCCTAAACAATGAGCAGTTCTTC
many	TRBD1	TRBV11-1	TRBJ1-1	CASSPRGRGTEAFF	TGTGCCAGCAGCCCCAGGGGGCGAGGGACTGAAGCTTTCTTT
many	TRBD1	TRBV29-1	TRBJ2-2	CSVGLGGNTGELFF	TGCAGCGTTGGGTTAGGGGGCAACACCGGGGAGCTGTTTTTT
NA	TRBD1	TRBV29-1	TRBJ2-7	CSARDRSYEQYF	TGCAGCGCCCGGGACAGATCCTACGAGCAGTACTTC
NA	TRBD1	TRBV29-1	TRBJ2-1	CSVTPIDRVGDEQFF	TGCAGCGTTACCCCGATTGACAGGGTAGGGGATGAGCAGTTCTTC
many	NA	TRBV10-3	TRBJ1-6	CAIRRDRDSPLHF	TGTGCCATCAGGAGAGACAGAGACTCACCCCTCCACTTT
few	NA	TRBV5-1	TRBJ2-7	CASSFRPGIFSYEQYF	TGCGCCAGCAGCTTTCGTCCGGGGATTTTCTCCTACGAGCAGTACTTC
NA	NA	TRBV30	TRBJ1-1	CAWSQEDTEAFF	TGTGCCTGGAGTCAGGAGGACACTGAAGCTTTCTTT
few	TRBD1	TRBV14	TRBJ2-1	CASSLSAGTGNNEQFF	TGTGCCAGCAGCCTTTCCGCCGGGACAGGGAACAATGAGCAGTTCTTC
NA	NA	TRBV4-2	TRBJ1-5	CASSQDLGRSSNQPQHF	TGTGCCAGCAGCCAAGATCTAGGCAGATCCTCCAATCAGCCCCAGCATTTT
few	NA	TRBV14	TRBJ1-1	CASSQEAIRASYTEAFF	TGTGCCAGCAGCCAAGAGGCTATCAGGGCGTCGTACACTGAAGCTTTCTTT
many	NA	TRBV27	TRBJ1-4	CASRATGLVGEKLFF	TGTGCCAGCAGGGCTACAGGGCTTGTTGGCGAAAAACTGTTTTTT
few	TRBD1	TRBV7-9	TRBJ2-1	CASSSADRAYNEQFF	TGTGCCAGCAGTTCGGCGGACAGGGCCTACAATGAGCAGTTCTTC
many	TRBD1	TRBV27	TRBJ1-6	CASSLGQGNSPLHF	TGTGCCAGCAGTTTGGGACAGGGGAATTCACCCCTCCACTTT
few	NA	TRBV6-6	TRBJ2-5	CASSYNRALETQYF	TGTGCCAGCAGTTACAACAGGGCTCTAGAGACCCAGTACTTC
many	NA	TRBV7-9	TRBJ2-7	CASSLALGGLEQYF	TGTGCCAGCAGCTTAGCGCTCGGAGGTCTCGAGCAGTACTTC
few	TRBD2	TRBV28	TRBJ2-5	CASMEQREKETQYF	TGTGCCAGCATGGAACAGCGGGAGAAGGAGACCCAGTACTTC
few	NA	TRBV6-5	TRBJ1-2	CASRQAATQGYTF	TGTGCCAGCAGACAGGCCGCGACACAGGGCTACACCTTC
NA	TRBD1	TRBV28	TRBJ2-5	CASSLMTGGKTQYF	TGTGCCAGCAGTCTGATGACAGGGGGGAAGACCCAGTACTTC
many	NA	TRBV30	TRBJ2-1	CAQQYGGGYNEQFF	TGTGCACAACAGTACGGAGGCGGCTACAATGAGCAGTTCTTC
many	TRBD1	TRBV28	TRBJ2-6	CASSRRTGTASSGANVLTF	TGTGCCAGCAGCCGCCGAACTGGGACAGCCTCGTCTGGGGCCAACGTCCTGACTTTC
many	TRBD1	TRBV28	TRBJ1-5	CASSSRGQTHQPQHF	TGTGCCAGCAGTTCGCGGGGACAGACCCATCAGCCCCAGCATTTT
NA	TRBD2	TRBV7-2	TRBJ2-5	CASSKLAGGPVETQYF	TGTGCCAGCAGCAAGCTAGCGGGAGGGCCAGTAGAGACCCAGTACTTC